The 27 T cell receptor beta chains given below trace back to one sample, sequenced in a study of T cell repertoires in cytomegalovirus infection. TCRdb re-called the reads through MiXCR, storing one row per CDR3 protein. The repertoire holds about 570,000 distinct CDR3 sequences, with 40% as singletons. These TCRs' antigens remain unknown. Source: cultured PBMCs, taken from culture after CMV antigen stimulation. These receptors were obtained from a human donor in good health (CMV status not recorded). Some clones in this sample may be carry-over from other donors' samples.

The CDR3 DNA reads as TGTGCCAGCAGTTCCCGACAGGGAAACTATGGCTACACCTTC. Translation gives CASSSRQGNYGYTF. The chain has TRBV12-3 or TRBV12-4 and TRBJ1-2, with 7 bases identical to TRBD1. The CDR3 spans 14 residues. Trimming removed 4 bases from V and 2 bases from J; junction bases left unmatched: 4.

This clonotype was detected only once. J is TRBJ2-6 and V is TRBV7-1; no reliable D call. TRBV7-1 is recorded as an ORF, its role being uncertain. Trimming left V 7 bases short and J 1 base short, with 5 bases between. The CDR3 length is 13 residues. CDR3 loop: CASIISGANVLTF. CDR3 DNA: TGTGCCAGCATCATATCTGGGGCCAACGTCCTGACTTTC.

In its sample, this clonotype was seen once. The V gene is TRBV20-1, the J gene TRBJ2-2; a weak D match, TRBD1 (5 bases). The CDR3 is 15 residues long. Deletions cut 4 bases from V and 5 bases from J, with 17 bases between. Germline CDR1 and CDR2: DFQATT and SNEGSKA (reference sequence). CDR3 protein: CSATVGRVGTGELFF. CDR3 in DNA: TGCAGTGCTACGGTTGGCAGGGTGGGGACCGGGGAGCTGTTTTTT.

This clonotype was counted between two and nine times. The rearrangement links TRBV7-2 to TRBJ2-7, with D perhaps TRBD2 (5 bases). This CDR3 comprises 13 residues. Germline V gives CDR1 SGHTA, CDR2 FQGNSA. Trimming left V 2 bases short and J 3 bases short, with 8 bases between. The CDR3 bases are TGTGCCAGCAGCTTATTCGGAGGCTACGAGCAGTACTTC. This sequence encodes CASSLFGGYEQYF.

The rearrangement links TRBV7-9 to TRBJ2-7; TRBD2 aligns across 9 bases. CDR1 SEHNR and CDR2 FQNEAQ come from the germline V gene (reference sequence). CDR3 size: 15 residues. V shed 0 bases and J 5 bases; nucleotides not matched to a gene: 5. CDR3 DNA: TGTGCCAGCAGCTTAGCTCCTAGCGGGGTAGACGAGCAGTACTTC. It translates to CASSLAPSGVDEQYF. Full variable domain (rest looked up from reference TRBV7-9 and TRBJ2-7): DTGVSQNPRHKITKRGQNVTFRCDPISEHNRLYWYRQTLGQGPEFLTYFQNEAQLEKSRLLSDRFSAERPKGSFSTLEIQRTEQGDSAMYLCASSLAPSGVDEQYFGPGTRLTVT.

The rearrangement links TRBV5-4 to TRBJ1-4; weak D call: TRBD1 (5 bases). V lost 8 bases, J lost 7 bases, and 21 bases lay in between. The CDR3 sequence is 15 residues long. Germline CDR1 reads SGHNT; CDR2 reads YYREEE (reference sequence). The CDR3 is CASNTLGGLCEKLFF. The DNA of the CDR3 is TGTGCCAGTAACACCCTCGGGGGACTTTGTGAAAAACTGTTTTTT. Filled out from reference TRBV5-4 and TRBJ1-4, the complete variable domain reads ETGVTQSPTHLIKTRGQQVTLRCSSQSGHNTVSWYQQALGQGPQFIFQYYREEENGRGNFPPRFSGLQFPNYSSELNVNALELDDSALYLCASNTLGGLCEKLFFGSGTQLSVL.

A note on this clonotype: A much larger clonotype is one base distant, so this may be a read error. V is TRBV7-2 and J is TRBJ2-1; 12 nucleotides match TRBD2. Per the germline V gene, CDR1 is SGHTA and CDR2 is FQGNSA. The CDR3 consists of 15 residues. V gave up 6 bases and J gave up 9 bases; unmatched junction bases: 9. This chain's CDR3 is CASSILAGGSVEQFF. DNA of the CDR3: TGTGCCAGCAGTATTCTAGCGGGGGGGTCGGTTGAGCAGTTCTTC.

This clonotype was counted a single time. The rearrangement uses TRBV7-8 and TRBJ2-7; D tentatively reads TRBD1 or TRBD2 (5 bases each). With 3 bases removed from V and 3 bases from J, the gap between germline ends came to 15 bases. The germline gives CDR1 SGHVS, CDR2 FQNEAQ. The CDR3 contains 15 residues. The CDR3 bases are TGTGCCAGCAGCTTTAGGGGACCAGCCTACTACGAGCAGTACTTC. Protein sequence: CASSFRGPAYYEQYF.

In this sample, this clonotype turned up a few times. The CDR3 sequence: CATSTTGELFF. CDR3 bases: TGTGCCACCTCTACCACCGGGGAGCTGTTTTTT. The chain employs TRBV7-6 and TRBJ2-2; D call uncertain. The V gene's germline CDR1 is SGHVS and CDR2 FNYEAQ. V was shortened by 10 bases and J by 4 bases, with 7 bases between the two germline ends. This CDR3 is 11 amino acids long.

The chain joins TRBV7-2 to TRBJ2-7; D might be TRBD1 (5 bases). Germline V CDR1 and CDR2: SGHTA, FQGNSA. V lost 0 bases to trimming and J lost 2 bases, with 11 bases between them. The CDR3 spans 15 residues. The CDR3 sequence is CASSLAPGWTYEQYF. The CDR3 nucleotides read TGTGCCAGCAGCTTAGCGCCAGGGTGGACCTACGAGCAGTACTTC. Full variable domain (remainder filled in from reference TRBV7-2 and TRBJ2-7): GAGVSQSPSNKVTEKGKDVELRCDPISGHTALYWYRQSLGQGLEFLIYFQGNSAPDKSGLPSDRFSAERTGGSVSTLTIQRTQQEDSAVYLCASSLAPGWTYEQYFGPGTRLTVT.

This clonotype has a single count. The chain combines TRBV5-5 with TRBJ1-5, with D possibly being TRBD1 (6 bases). The germline V gene has CDR1 SGHKS and CDR2 YYEKEE (reference sequence). There are 14 residues in the CDR3. Trimming cost V 3 bases and J 7 bases, with 14 bases left between them. The CDR3 bases are TGTGCCAGCAGCTCCGGAGGGGGGGACCAGCCCCAGCATTTT. Amino acids: CASSSGGGDQPQHF.

The rearrangement links TRBV5-5 to TRBJ1-5; 7 nucleotides match TRBD1. The CDR3 length is 15 residues. Germline assignment: CDR1 SGHKS and CDR2 YYEKEE (reference sequence). The V segment lost 8 bases and the J segment 5 bases; nucleotides outside the gene matches: 13. CDR3 protein: CASRTTGNDHQPQHF. The CDR3 DNA reads as TGTGCCAGTAGAACGACAGGGAATGACCATCAGCCCCAGCATTTT.

This rearrangement joins TRBV12-3 or TRBV12-4 to TRBJ2-5; 8 nucleotides line up with TRBD2. After removal of 6 bases from V and 3 bases from J, the junction contained 6 bases not matched to a gene. This CDR3 is 14 amino acids long. CDR3: CASSHTSGKETQYF. The DNA for the CDR3 is TGTGCCAGCAGCCATACTAGCGGTAAAGAGACCCAGTACTTC.

This clonotype was seen more than once but under ten times. V gene TRBV7-2 combines with J gene TRBJ2-1; 7 nucleotides align to TRBD2. CDR3 length: 15 amino acids. Trimming cost V 6 bases and J 3 bases; bases outside gene matches: 8. Germline V lookup: CDR1 SGHTA, CDR2 FQGNSA. CDR3 sequence reads: CASSTTGGLYNEQFF. The DNA for the CDR3 is TGTGCCAGCAGTACGACGGGGGGTCTCTACAATGAGCAGTTCTTC.

This rearrangement joins TRBV5-6 to TRBJ2-7; 9 bases map to TRBD1. The CDR3 consists of 15 residues. Germline V CDR1 and CDR2: SGHDT, YYEEEE. V lost 3 bases and J lost 8; bases outside the gene matches: 12. For the CDR3, the DNA is TGTGCCAGCAGCTCGCGGACAGGGGCATTCGGGAAGCAGTACTTC. This codes for CASSSRTGAFGKQYF.

The table lists this clonotype with a few counts. The J gene is TRBJ2-7, the V gene TRBV6-5, with D unclear. The ends were cut back, 5 bases at V and 6 bases at J, with 17 bases in the middle. CDR1 MNHEY and CDR2 SVGAGI come from the germline V gene. CDR3 size: 14 residues. The CDR3 region has the DNA TGTGCCAGCAGTCCCGGCAGATTATCCGTCGAGCAGTACTTC. Encoded protein: CASSPGRLSVEQYF.

There are a few counts of this clonotype. The chain recombines TRBV6-8 with TRBJ1-5; D might be TRBD1 (5 bases). The CDR3 covers 15 residues. V lost 0 bases and J lost 4, with 10 bases in between. CDR1 MNHGY and CDR2 SAAAGT come from the germline V gene. The chain's CDR3 is CASSYSSGSNQPQHF. CDR3 DNA: TGTGCCAGCAGTTACTCTTCAGGGTCGAATCAGCCCCAGCATTTT.

A remark on this clonotype: It may be a read error: a sequence one base away is much more abundant. The chain uses TRBV7-9 and TRBJ2-1; 11 nucleotides match TRBD2. Germline CDR1 is SEHNR and CDR2 is FQNEAQ (reference sequence). The CDR3 spans 15 residues. The CDR3 nucleotides read TGTGTCAGCAGCCGAACTAGCGGGAGCTACAATGAGCAGTTCTTC. Translated: CVSSRTSGSYNEQFF.

This clonotype was found a few times. The chain employs TRBV7-2 and TRBJ1-5; the D gene is possibly TRBD1 (5 bases). Germline V gene sequence: CDR1 SGHTA, CDR2 FQGNSA. The CDR3 runs 15 residues. V was clipped by 5 bases and J by 4 bases, with 15 bases between them. CDR3 DNA sequence: TGTGCCAGCAGCCTCAGCCAGGGAATAAATCAGCCCCAGCATTTT. It codes for CASSLSQGINQPQHF.

At least ten counts were recorded for this clonotype. Here the CDR3 DNA reads TGTGCCAGCAGCCGAAACCCTACAGATACGCAGTATTTT. The encoded protein is CASSRNPTDTQYF. The V call is TRBV7-2, the J call TRBJ2-3; no definite D call. CDR1 is SGHTA, CDR2 FQGNSA, per germline. Trimming left V 5 bases short and J 3 bases short, with 9 bases between. The CDR3 covers 13 residues.

This clonotype turned up a few times. The chain combines TRBV5-1 with TRBJ2-5; 7 nucleotides agree with TRBD1. This CDR3 comprises 15 residues. J was trimmed by 1 base and V by 2 bases; bases with no gene match: 5. Looked up from germline, CDR1 is SGHRS and CDR2 is YFSETQ. The CDR3 nucleotides read TGCGCCAGCAGCTTAACGACAGGGATCCAAGAGACCCAGTACTTC. It translates to CASSLTTGIQETQYF.

The genes are TRBV7-8 and TRBJ2-1, with 7 bases aligning to TRBD1. This CDR3 is 16 amino acids long. Looked up from germline, CDR1 is SGHVS and CDR2 is FQNEAQ. Trimming at V came to 0 bases and at J to 8 bases, leaving 10 bases not matched to a gene. As DNA, the CDR3 is TGTGCCAGCAGCTTAGCAAGGGGGCGCCTGTTTCATGAGCAGTTCTTC. Its protein product is CASSLARGRLFHEQFF.

This clonotype was observed many times. The rearrangement uses TRBV7-9 and TRBJ2-3, with 10 bases lining up with TRBD2. The germline CDR1 and CDR2 sequences are SEHNR and FQNEAQ (reference sequence). CDR3 size: 16 residues. J lost 5 bases, V lost 5 bases, and 10 bases had no gene match. The CDR3 is CASSRALAGGGDTQYF. CDR3 coding DNA: TGTGCCAGCAGCCGGGCCTTAGCGGGAGGAGGAGATACGCAGTATTTT.

V gene TRBV7-2 combines with J gene TRBJ1-3, with a weak D call TRBD1 (6 bases). V was pared by 6 bases and J by 2 bases, with 11 bases between. Looked up from germline, CDR1 is SGHTA and CDR2 is FQGNSA. This CDR3 spans 14 amino acids. The CDR3: CASSRRTAGNTIYF. The CDR3 DNA is TGTGCCAGCAGTCGCCGGACAGCTGGAAACACCATATATTTT.

This sequence joins TRBV6-6 and TRBJ2-7, with D maybe TRBD2 (7 bases). CDR1 and CDR2 (germline): MNHNY, SVGAGI (reference sequence). The CDR3 loop spans 13 amino acids. Trimming pared 11 bases from V and 2 bases from J, leaving 16 bases between. The CDR3 region has the DNA TGTGCCTGCTCGCAAGGGGGGGCCTACGAGCAGTACTTC. Residues: CACSQGGAYEQYF.

The chain combines TRBV6-6 with TRBJ2-7; 7 bases align to TRBD2. The CDR3 covers 15 residues. Germline V lookup: CDR1 MNHNY, CDR2 SVGAGI (reference sequence). Trimming took 6 bases from V and 2 from J; bases not matched to a gene: 10. The CDR3 DNA reads as TGTGCCAGCAGAGAAACTTTAGCGGGCCCCTACGAGCAGTACTTC. Translation: CASRETLAGPYEQYF.

This rearrangement joins TRBV12-3 or TRBV12-4 to TRBJ1-6; D remains unclear. V lost 8 bases, J lost 7 bases, and 15 bases lay in between. This CDR3 is 14 amino acids long. CDR3 region: CASAPWAPNSPLHF. CDR3 bases: TGTGCCAGCGCCCCATGGGCACCGAATTCACCCCTCCACTTT.